The 25 T cell receptor beta chains below were found in one sample sequenced in a study of CD8+ T cells in alopecia areata. As the sequencing template, cDNA was produced by extracting RNA and reverse transcribing it. Method: immunoSEQ multiplex PCR; TCRdb's copy keeps in-frame clones and lacks some. Seen here are some 130,000 clones, around 49% observed once, and the top ten hold roughly 20%. The sample consisted of CD8+ T cells sorted from blood, taken at week 0. The origin of the receptors is a human donor with alopecia areata.

The V call is TRBV7-9, the J call TRBJ1-1; a possible D gene is TRBD1 (5 bases). Germline CDR1 SEHNR, CDR2 FQNEAQ (reference sequence). This CDR3 is 13 amino acids long. The germline V and J ends were trimmed by 8 bases and 7 bases, with 17 bases remaining between them. CDR3 protein: CASAPPGEVEAFF. The CDR3 nucleotides read TGTGCCAGCGCCCCCCCGGGGGAGGTTGAAGCTTTCTTT.

As to this clone: Within the sample, other DNA sequences also encode this same CDR3. The rearrangement links TRBV7-2 to TRBJ1-6, with 8 bases lining up with TRBD1. Germline values: CDR1 SGHTA, CDR2 FQGNSA. The CDR3 has 14 residues. V lost 5 bases to trimming and J lost 7 bases; unmatched junction nucleotides: 4. The CDR3 reads CASSPRQGNSPLHF. In nucleotides, the CDR3 is TGTGCCAGCAGCCCACGACAGGGGAATTCACCCCTCCACTTT.

In the case of this clone: Other DNA sequences of this sample code for an identical CDR3. V is TRBV7-9 and J is TRBJ1-2, with 12 bases identical to TRBD1. V shed 3 bases, J shed 5 bases, and the junction held 1 base outside the gene matches. Germline CDR1 and CDR2: SEHNR and FQNEAQ (reference sequence). CDR3 size: 14 residues. The CDR3 DNA follows: TGTGCCAGCAGCTTGGGACAGGGGGCTTATGGCTACACCTTC. Its protein is CASSLGQGAYGYTF. The full variable domain, its missing parts supplied by reference TRBV7-9 and TRBJ1-2, is DTGVSQNPRHKITKRGQNVTFRCDPISEHNRLYWYRQTLGQGPEFLTYFQNEAQLEKSRLLSDRFSAERPKGSFSTLEIQRTEQGDSAMYLCASSLGQGAYGYTFGSGTRLTVV.

V gene TRBV12-5 combines with J gene TRBJ2-7; D is perhaps TRBD1 or TRBD2 (5 bases each). The CDR3 sequence is 12 residues long. Germline values: CDR1 LGHNT, CDR2 FRNRAP. V lost 1 base, J lost 6 bases, and 7 bases lay in between. The CDR3 reads CASGLEGSEQYF. Here the CDR3 DNA reads TGTGCTAGTGGTTTGGAGGGGAGCGAGCAGTACTTC.

This chain links TRBV30 with TRBJ1-4; D gene ambiguous. CDR3 length: 11 amino acids. Germline V gene data show CDR1 as GTSNPN and CDR2 as SVGIG (reference sequence). V lost 0 bases, J lost 12 bases, and 8 bases lay in between. CDR3 in DNA: TGTGCCTGGAGTGTAGGACTAGAACTGTTTTTT. Protein: CAWSVGLELFF.

DNA of the CDR3: TGTGCCAGCAGTGAAGAAGCAGGACAGGGCCAAGAGACCCAGTACTTC. Protein: CASSEEAGQGQETQYF. V and J are TRBV6-1 and TRBJ2-5; 8 bases are a match to TRBD1. The CDR3 consists of 16 residues. The V and J ends lost 1 base and 1 base, in that order; junction bases with no gene match: 5. Germline CDR1 MNHNS, CDR2 SASEGT.

The rearrangement joins TRBV13 to TRBJ2-7, with 7 bases matching TRBD2. V gave up 4 bases and J gave up 4 bases; unmatched junction bases: 7. From germline, CDR1 is PRHDT and CDR2 FYEKMQ (reference sequence). The CDR3 contains 14 residues. The CDR3 DNA reads as TGTGCCAGCAGCTGGGCCGGGGGGTCTTACGAGCAGTACTTC. As protein: CASSWAGGSYEQYF.

The J gene is TRBJ1-5, the V gene TRBV18; 10 bases line up with TRBD1. The V segment lost 3 bases and the J segment 6 bases; nucleotides outside the gene matches: 5. The V gene's germline CDR1 is KGHSH and CDR2 LQKENI. The CDR3 contains 15 residues. CDR3 coding DNA: TGTGCCAGCTCACCTGGACAGGGGGTCCCTCAGCCCCAGCATTTT. Translation: CASSPGQGVPQPQHF.

The chain recombines TRBV19 with TRBJ2-1; D gene unclear. Per the germline V gene, CDR1 is LNHDA and CDR2 is SQIVND (reference sequence). The length of the CDR3 is 13 residues. V was shortened by 2 bases and J by 5 bases, with 7 bases between the two germline ends. The CDR3 region has the DNA TGTGCCAGTAGTATAATGATGGACAATGAGCAGTTCTTC. Its protein product is CASSIMMDNEQFF.

There are a few counts of this clone. CDR3 protein: CASSLGTLNTDTQYF. In DNA form, the CDR3 reads TGTGCCAGCAGCTTAGGGACCTTGAACACAGATACGCAGTATTTT. The V gene is TRBV7-2, the J gene TRBJ2-3; no definite D call. Trimming cost V 1 base and J 2 bases, with 10 bases left between them. This CDR3 comprises 15 residues. The germline V gene encodes CDR1 SGHTA and CDR2 FQGNSA.

The chain has TRBV29-1 and TRBJ2-2, with 7 bases fitting TRBD1. The CDR3 loop spans 14 amino acids. V shed 4 bases, J shed 5 bases, and the junction held 7 bases outside the gene matches. Germline loops: CDR1 SQVTM, CDR2 ANQGSEA. The CDR3 sequence: CSVGVLQGTGELFF. The CDR3 DNA sequence: TGCAGCGTTGGGGTGTTACAGGGGACCGGGGAGCTGTTTTTT.

A few counts support this clone. This chain connects TRBV30 to TRBJ2-1, with 11 nucleotides matching TRBD2. Trimming took 4 bases from V and 2 from J; bases not matched to a gene: 4. This CDR3 has 15 residues. Germline V CDR1 and CDR2: GTSNPN, SVGIG (reference sequence). The CDR3 bases are TGTGCCTGGATCATAGCGGGGGGGCCCTACAATGAGCAGTTCTTC. This codes for CAWIIAGGPYNEQFF.

This chain joins TRBV27 and TRBJ2-3; D uncertain. Trimming took 5 bases from V and 0 from J, leaving 12 bases between them. Germline-derived CDR1 and CDR2 are MNHEY and SMNVEV (reference sequence). The CDR3 has 15 residues. Here the CDR3 reads CASSAQILSTDTQYF. Here the CDR3 DNA reads TGTGCCAGCAGTGCGCAGATCCTTAGCACAGATACGCAGTATTTT.

The V gene is TRBV12-5, the J gene TRBJ2-5, with 7 bases matching TRBD2. Looked up from germline, CDR1 is LGHNT and CDR2 is FRNRAP. The V and J ends lost 0 bases and 2 bases, in that order; junction bases with no gene match: 9. The CDR3 extends over 17 amino acids. CDR3 nucleotides: TGTGCTAGTGGTTTGGTTCGCGGGGGTACGGGGCAAGAGACCCAGTACTTC. Translated, it gives CASGLVRGGTGQETQYF. Full variable domain (missing parts from reference TRBV12-5 and TRBJ2-5): DARVTQTPRHKVTEMGQEVTMRCQPILGHNTVFWYRQTMMQGLELLAYFRNRAPLDDSGMPKDRFSAEMPDATLATLKIQPSEPRDSAVYFCASGLVRGGTGQETQYFGPGTRLLVL.

The chain carries TRBV5-4 and TRBJ2-7; D call uncertain. V gave up 0 bases and J gave up 2 bases, with 6 bases separating them. Germline CDR1 and CDR2: SGHNT and YYREEE (reference sequence). CDR3 length equals 13 residues. CDR3 bases: TGTGCCAGCAGCTTGGGCGGCACCTACGAGCAGTACTTC. Residues: CASSLGGTYEQYF.

The count of this clone is one. V is TRBV30 and J is TRBJ1-6; D is ambiguous. The CDR3 is made up of 15 amino acids. The V gene lost 7 bases and the J gene lost 1 base, with 14 bases spanning the gap. The V gene's germline CDR1 is GTSNPN and CDR2 SVGIG (reference sequence). In nucleotides, the CDR3 is TGTGCCTCCCCGCGAGGGAGGTCCTATAATTCACCCCTCCACTTT. As protein: CASPRGRSYNSPLHF.

The genes are TRBV6-5 and TRBJ1-2; D gene ambiguous. Trimming shortened V by 6 bases and J by 4 bases, and 18 bases separated the two germline ends. The CDR3 is made up of 15 amino acids. From germline, CDR1 is MNHEY and CDR2 SVGAGI. This chain's CDR3 is CASSSDRRIRYGYTF. CDR3 nucleotides: TGTGCCAGCAGCTCTGACCGACGGATCCGCTATGGCTACACCTTC.

This clone occurred a few times. The chain recombines TRBV6-5 with TRBJ2-3; D is uncertain. Trimming took off 0 bases at V and 0 bases at J, with 4 bases between the two ends. CDR1 MNHEY and CDR2 SVGAGI come from the germline V gene. The CDR3 runs to 14 residues. The CDR3 DNA reads as TGTGCCAGCAGTTACTCGGCCAGCACAGATACGCAGTATTTT. This codes for CASSYSASTDTQYF.

This rearrangement joins TRBV5-6 to TRBJ1-5; D is uncertain. This CDR3 contains 16 residues. The V gene lost 1 base and the J gene lost 7 bases, with 18 bases spanning the gap. CDR1 and CDR2 from the germline V gene are SGHDT and YYEEEE. The CDR3 DNA sequence: TGTGCCAGCAGCTTGTGGTCGGGCGGCGTTTACCAGCCCCAGCATTTT. It translates to CASSLWSGGVYQPQHF.

The chain recombines TRBV27 with TRBJ2-5, with a possible D match to TRBD2 (5 bases). Trimming took 2 bases from V and 5 from J, leaving 12 bases between them. Germline values: CDR1 MNHEY, CDR2 SMNVEV (reference sequence). The CDR3 is made up of 14 amino acids. CDR3 nucleotides: TGTGCCAGCAGTTTAACGGGGATGGGGGAGACCCAGTACTTC. It yields the protein CASSLTGMGETQYF.

The rearrangement uses TRBV5-4 and TRBJ1-1; D remains ambiguous. CDR3 length: 12 residues. Germline values: CDR1 SGHNT, CDR2 YYREEE (reference sequence). V was trimmed by 1 base and J by 3 bases, leaving 4 bases between them. DNA for the CDR3: TGTGCCAGCAGCTTGTGGGACACTGAAGCTTTCTTT. Translated: CASSLWDTEAFF. Based on the CDR3 plus reference TRBV5-4 and TRBJ1-1, the full variable domain is ETGVTQSPTHLIKTRGQQVTLRCSSQSGHNTVSWYQQALGQGPQFIFQYYREEENGRGNFPPRFSGLQFPNYSSELNVNALELDDSALYLCASSLWDTEAFFGQGTRLTVV.

This clone was found a few times. The V and J genes are TRBV6-6 and TRBJ2-5, with TRBD1 as a possible D gene (5 bases). The CDR3 runs 15 residues. Germline assignment: CDR1 MNHNY and CDR2 SVGAGI (reference sequence). V was trimmed by 6 bases and J by 0 bases, leaving 14 bases between them. The CDR3: CASSHRGHNQETQYF. The CDR3 bases are TGTGCCAGCAGCCACCGCGGACACAACCAAGAGACCCAGTACTTC.

On this clone itself: At one end the junction does not follow the germline gene, possibly because of a read error. The J gene is TRBJ2-3, the V gene TRBV30, with D perhaps matching TRBD1 or TRBD2 (5 bases each). The germline gives CDR1 GTSNPN, CDR2 SVGIG (reference sequence). The CDR3 contains 14 residues. The CDR3 bases are TGTACCTGGGGTACTCGGGGCAGTCCTCATACGCAGTATTTT. This translates into CTWGTRGSPHTQYF.

The CDR3 here is CASSLAGQEIAGELFF. The CDR3 DNA sequence: TGCGCCAGCAGCTTGGCTGGGCAGGAAATAGCCGGGGAGCTGTTTTTT. The genes are TRBV5-1 and TRBJ2-2; D is unresolved. In germline, CDR1 is SGHRS, CDR2 YFSETQ. Between the trimmed V and J ends, which lost 0 bases and 6 bases, there was a span of 15 bases. This CDR3 contains 16 residues.

The chain links TRBV6-6 to TRBJ2-7; D ambiguous. The CDR3 is 14 residues long. Germline values: CDR1 MNHNY, CDR2 SVGAGI (reference sequence). The V end lost 7 bases, the J end lost 2 bases, and 15 bases lay between the germline ends. The CDR3 sequence is CASTPLGSAYEQYF. CDR3 in DNA: TGTGCCAGCACCCCCCTTGGGTCCGCCTACGAGCAGTACTTC.